This T cell receptor beta chain appears in the sequencing data of a study of cytomegalovirus exposure and HLA in healthy donors. Points from the study as a whole: A link between a missense DCLRE1C variant and TCR beta V- and J-gene trimming emerged from a later analysis.

The germline V gene has CDR1 SNHLY and CDR2 FYNNEI. The CDR3 length is 12 residues. After removal of 6 bases from V and 6 bases from J, the junction contained 5 bases not matched to a gene. Primers for the PCR totalled 60 Vbeta and 13 Jbeta. Here immunoSEQ multiplex PCR was the method, and the copy in TCRdb shows in-frame clones only, minus some. This sample carries roughly 180,000 clones, roughly 74% of them seen once, and the ten largest clones take less than 3.5%. With regard to this clone: Its antigen is undetermined.

Unrecorded immune exposure was likely among donors, who were nominally healthy when sampled. This TCR came from a female donor in good health and CMV-seronegative. This sequence joins TRBV2 and TRBJ2-7; TRBD1 matches 7 bases. Sequencing used PBMCs. The CDR3 spells CASRRRQGEQYF. The CDR3, as DNA: TGTGCCAGCAGACGTAGACAGGGCGAGCAGTACTTC.